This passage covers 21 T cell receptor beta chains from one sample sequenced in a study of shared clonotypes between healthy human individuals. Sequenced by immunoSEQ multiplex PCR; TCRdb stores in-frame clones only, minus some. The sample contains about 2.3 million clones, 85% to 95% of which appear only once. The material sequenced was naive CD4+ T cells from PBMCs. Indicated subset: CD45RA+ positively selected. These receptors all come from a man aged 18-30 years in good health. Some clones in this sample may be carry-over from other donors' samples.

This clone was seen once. CDR3 DNA: TGTGCCAGCGGATCCCCAGGGCGGACGGAAGGAGTGGGGGGCTACACCTTC. It translates to CASGSPGRTEGVGGYTF. The V call is TRBV28, the J call TRBJ1-2; perhaps TRBD1 as D (5 bases). This CDR3 comprises 17 residues. V was cut by 8 bases and J by 8 bases, with 30 bases left in between. Germline values: CDR1 MDHEN, CDR2 SYDVKM.

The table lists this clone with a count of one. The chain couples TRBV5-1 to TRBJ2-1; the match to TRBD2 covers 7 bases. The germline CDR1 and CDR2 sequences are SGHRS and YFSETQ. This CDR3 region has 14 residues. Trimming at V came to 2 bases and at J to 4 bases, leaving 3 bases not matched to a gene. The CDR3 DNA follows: TGCGCCAGCAGCTTTGGGGGGGAATACAATGAGCAGTTCTTC. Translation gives CASSFGGEYNEQFF.

The CDR3 DNA reads as TGTGCCAGCGTGATCCGGGACAGCCCCTACGAGCAGTACTTC. Translating gives CASVIRDSPYEQYF. The chain recombines TRBV28 with TRBJ2-5; 7 nucleotides align to TRBD1. The J call is doubtful: the DNA matches TRBJ2-7 better. From germline, CDR1 is MDHEN and CDR2 SYDVKM. The CDR3 contains 14 residues.

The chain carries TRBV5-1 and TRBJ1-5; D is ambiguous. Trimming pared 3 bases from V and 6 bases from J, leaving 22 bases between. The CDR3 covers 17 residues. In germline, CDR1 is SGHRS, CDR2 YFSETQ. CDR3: CASSYQTDGPVGQPQHF. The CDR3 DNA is TGCGCCAGCAGCTACCAAACCGACGGACCGGTAGGTCAGCCCCAGCATTTT. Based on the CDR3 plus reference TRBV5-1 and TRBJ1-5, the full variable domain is KAGVTQTPRYLIKTRGQQVTLSCSPISGHRSVSWYQQTPGQGLQFLFEYFSETQRNKGNFPGRFSGRQFSNSRSEMNVSTLELGDSALYLCASSYQTDGPVGQPQHFGDGTRLSIL.

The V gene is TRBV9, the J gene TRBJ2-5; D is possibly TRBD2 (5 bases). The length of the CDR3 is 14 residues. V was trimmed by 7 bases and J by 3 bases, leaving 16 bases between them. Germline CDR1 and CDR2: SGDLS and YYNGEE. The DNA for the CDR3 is TGTGCCAGCCCTAATGGAGGTCCCGAAGAGACCCAGTACTTC. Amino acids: CASPNGGPEETQYF. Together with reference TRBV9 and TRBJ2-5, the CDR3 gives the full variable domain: DSGVTQTPKHLITATGQRVTLRCSPRSGDLSVYWYQQSLDQGLQFLIQYYNGEERAKGNILERFSAQQFPDLHSELNLSSLELGDSALYFCASPNGGPEETQYFGPGTRLLVL.

Here the CDR3 reads CASSSRGTGSPQHF. The CDR3 DNA is TGTGCCAGCAGTTCCCGCGGGACAGGGTCCCCCCAGCATTTT. This chain uses TRBV6-5 with TRBJ1-5; 9 positions agree with TRBD1. The CDR3 runs 14 residues. Germline CDR1 MNHEY, CDR2 SVGAGI. Losses at the gene ends were 4 bases for V and 10 bases for J; bases not matched to a gene: 8.

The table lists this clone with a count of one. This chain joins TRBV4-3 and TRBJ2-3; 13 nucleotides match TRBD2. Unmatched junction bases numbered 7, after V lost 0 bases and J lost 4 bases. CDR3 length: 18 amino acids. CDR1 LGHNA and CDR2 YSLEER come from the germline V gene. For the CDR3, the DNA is TGCGCCAGCAGCCAAGATTTCGGACTAGCGGGAGAGGCAGATACGCAGTATTTT. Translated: CASSQDFGLAGEADTQYF.

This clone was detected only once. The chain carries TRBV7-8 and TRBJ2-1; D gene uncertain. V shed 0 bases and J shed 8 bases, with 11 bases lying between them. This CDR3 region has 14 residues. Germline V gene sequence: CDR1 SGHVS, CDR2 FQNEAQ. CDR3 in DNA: TGTGCCAGCAGCTTAGCTCCCCTGGGCGATGAGCAGTTCTTC. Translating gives CASSLAPLGDEQFF.

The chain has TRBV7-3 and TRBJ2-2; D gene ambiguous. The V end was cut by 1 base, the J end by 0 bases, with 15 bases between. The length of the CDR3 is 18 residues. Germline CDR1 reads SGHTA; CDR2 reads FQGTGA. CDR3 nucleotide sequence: TGTGCCAGCAGCTTAAGGTCGGCGGAACAAGCGAACACCGGGGAGCTGTTTTTT. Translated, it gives CASSLRSAEQANTGELFF.

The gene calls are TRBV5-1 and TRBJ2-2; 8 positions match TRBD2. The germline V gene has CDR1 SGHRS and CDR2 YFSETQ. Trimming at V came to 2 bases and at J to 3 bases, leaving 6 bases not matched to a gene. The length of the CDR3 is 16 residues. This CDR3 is CASSLSGRRDTGELFF. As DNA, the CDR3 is TGCGCCAGCAGCTTAAGCGGGAGAAGGGACACCGGGGAGCTGTTTTTT.

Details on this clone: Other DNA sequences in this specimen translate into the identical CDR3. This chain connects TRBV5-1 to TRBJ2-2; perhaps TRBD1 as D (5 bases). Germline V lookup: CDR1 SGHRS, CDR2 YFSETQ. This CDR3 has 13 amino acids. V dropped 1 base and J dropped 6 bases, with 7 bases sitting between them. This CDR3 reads CASSLLGAGELFF. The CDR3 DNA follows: TGCGCCAGCAGCTTGTTAGGGGCCGGGGAGCTGTTTTTT.

The CDR3 is CASSLGPAGVGNEQFF. DNA for the CDR3: TGTGCCAGCAGCTTAGGCCCAGCGGGAGTAGGCAATGAGCAGTTCTTC. The genes are TRBV11-3 and TRBJ2-1; 8 positions agree with TRBD2. The junction had 8 bases not matched to a gene; V was cut back by 1 base and J by 6 bases. CDR1 and CDR2 from the germline V gene are SGHNT and YENEEA. There are 16 residues in the CDR3.

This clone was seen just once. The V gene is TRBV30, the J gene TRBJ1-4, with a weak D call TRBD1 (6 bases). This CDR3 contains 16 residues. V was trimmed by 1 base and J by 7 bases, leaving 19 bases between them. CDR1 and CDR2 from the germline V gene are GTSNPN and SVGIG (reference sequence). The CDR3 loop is CAWSEPGGSVGEKLFF. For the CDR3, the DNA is TGTGCCTGGAGTGAACCCGGGGGCTCAGTGGGTGAAAAACTGTTTTTT.

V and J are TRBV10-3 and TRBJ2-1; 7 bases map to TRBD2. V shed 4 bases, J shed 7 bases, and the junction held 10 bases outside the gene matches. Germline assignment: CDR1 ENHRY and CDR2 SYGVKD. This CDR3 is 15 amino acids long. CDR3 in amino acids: CAISVTSAQRNEQFF. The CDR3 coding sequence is TGTGCCATCAGTGTAACTAGCGCCCAACGTAATGAGCAGTTCTTC.

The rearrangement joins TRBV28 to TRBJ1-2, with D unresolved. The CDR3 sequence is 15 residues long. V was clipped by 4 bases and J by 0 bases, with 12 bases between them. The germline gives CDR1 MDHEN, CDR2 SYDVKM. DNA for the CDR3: TGTGCCAGCAGTTCCCCCGGGTCAGCTAACTATGGCTACACCTTC. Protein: CASSSPGSANYGYTF.

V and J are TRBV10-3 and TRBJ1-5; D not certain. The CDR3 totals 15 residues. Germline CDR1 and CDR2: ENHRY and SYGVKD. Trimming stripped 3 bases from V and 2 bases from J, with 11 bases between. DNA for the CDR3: TGTGCCATCAGTGATGGTCAGAGAGGCAATCAGCCCCAGCATTTT. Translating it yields CAISDGQRGNQPQHF.

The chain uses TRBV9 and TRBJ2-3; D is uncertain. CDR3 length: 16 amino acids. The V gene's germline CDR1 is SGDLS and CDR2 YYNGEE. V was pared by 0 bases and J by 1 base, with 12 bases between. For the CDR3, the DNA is TGTGCCAGCAGCGTAGTTCGTGACCTCGGCACAGATACGCAGTATTTT. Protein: CASSVVRDLGTDTQYF.

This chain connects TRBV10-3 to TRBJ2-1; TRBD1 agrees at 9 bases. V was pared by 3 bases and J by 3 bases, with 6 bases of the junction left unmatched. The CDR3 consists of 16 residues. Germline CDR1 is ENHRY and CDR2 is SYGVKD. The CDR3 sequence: CAISDSRTGDYNEQFF. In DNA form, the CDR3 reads TGTGCCATCAGTGACTCTAGGACAGGGGACTACAATGAGCAGTTCTTC.

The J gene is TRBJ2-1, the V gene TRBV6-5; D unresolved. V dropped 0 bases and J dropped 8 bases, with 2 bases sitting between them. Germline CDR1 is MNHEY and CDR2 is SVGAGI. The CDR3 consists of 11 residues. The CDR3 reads CASSYSHEQFF. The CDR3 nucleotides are TGTGCCAGCAGTTACTCCCATGAGCAGTTCTTC.

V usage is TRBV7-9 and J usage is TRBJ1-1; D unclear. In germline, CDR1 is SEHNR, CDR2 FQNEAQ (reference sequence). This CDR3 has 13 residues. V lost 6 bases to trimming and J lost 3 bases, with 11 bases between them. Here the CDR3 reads CASSTGPDTEAFF. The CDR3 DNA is TGTGCCAGCAGTACGGGCCCTGACACTGAAGCTTTCTTT.

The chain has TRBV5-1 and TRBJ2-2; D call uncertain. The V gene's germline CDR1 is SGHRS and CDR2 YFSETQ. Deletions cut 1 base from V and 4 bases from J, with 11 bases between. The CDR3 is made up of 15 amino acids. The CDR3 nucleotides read TGCGCCAGCAGCTTGATATCCGTAGGCACCGGGGAGCTGTTTTTT. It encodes CASSLISVGTGELFF.